These 11 T cell receptor beta chains came from one sample sequenced in a study of T cell clonality in common variable immunodeficiency. The table came from immunoSEQ multiplex PCR; TCRdb's copy has only in-frame clones and leaves some out. The sample contains tens of thousands of clones, none of them singletons. The specimen sequenced was peripheral blood mononuclear cells. These TCRs come from a person aged 18 to 75 in good health.

About this clone itself: The sequenced fragment ends 3 residues before the CDR3 boundary, so the rest is inferred from the germline J gene. The rearrangement links TRBV18 to TRBJ1-6; D is unresolved. The CDR3 contains 14 residues. Germline lookup yields CDR1 KGHSH and CDR2 LQKENI. Trimming stripped 2 bases from V and 3 bases from J, with 5 bases between. CDR3 in amino acids: CASSPSGYNSPLHF. The DNA read from the CDR3 is TGTGCCAGCTCACCATCGGGCTATAATTCACCC.

On this clone: The junction differs from germline at one of its ends, possibly a read error. The CDR3 end is not reached by the read, which stops 3 residues before it; the germline J gene fills it in. This CDR3 is also generated by other DNA sequences in the sample. The chain carries TRBV7-6 and TRBJ1-3; tentatively, D is TRBD1 (6 bases). There are 16 residues in the CDR3. Germline lookup yields CDR1 SGHVS and CDR2 FNYEAQ. This CDR3 reads CASSLNTGSSGNTIYF. Incomplete CDR3 DNA: TGTGCCAGCAGCCTAAATACAGGGAGCTCTGGAAACACT.

At least ten counts were recorded for this clone. The read terminates 3 residues ahead of where the CDR3 ends, so the germline J gene completes it. The V gene is TRBV30, the J gene TRBJ1-1; a possible D gene is TRBD1 (6 bases). V was trimmed by 4 bases and J by 3 bases, leaving 12 bases between them. The CDR3 is made up of 13 amino acids. CDR1 is GTSNPN, CDR2 SVGIG, per germline (reference sequence). The part of the CDR3 DNA that was read is TGTGCCTGGACCGAGGACAGTTACACTGAA. It yields the protein CAWTEDSYTE. Given in full, the CDR3 is CAWTEDSYTEAFF.

This clone was recorded at least ten times. The sequenced fragment ends 3 residues before the CDR3 boundary, so the rest is inferred from the germline J gene. The chain recombines TRBV7-2 with TRBJ2-3; no reliable D call. V was clipped by 2 bases and J by 5 bases, with 8 bases between them. The length of the CDR3 is 13 residues. CDR1 is SGHTA and CDR2 is FQGNSA in the germline V gene. Incomplete CDR3 DNA: TGTGCCAGCAGCTTAAGGGTTATAGATACG. Residues: CASSLRVIDT. The whole CDR3 reads CASSLRVIDTQYF.

This clone has only a few counts. The read ends 3 residues shy of where the CDR3 ends; the end is completed using the germline J gene. This rearrangement joins TRBV20-1 to TRBJ1-4, with TRBD1 matching over 9 bases. The ends lost 5 bases at V and 5 bases at J; junction bases unmatched: 3. CDR3 length equals 13 residues. Looked up from germline, CDR1 is DFQATT and CDR2 is SNEGSKA (reference sequence). Incomplete CDR3 DNA: TGCAGTGCTCCCGGGACAGGGAATGAAAAA. Translation: CSAPGTGNEK. The whole CDR3 reads CSAPGTGNEKLFF.

In its sample, this clone was seen many times. The CDR3 spells CSASSGANTGELFF. The CDR3 DNA, read in part, is TGCAGTGCTAGTAGCGGGGCGAACACCGGGGAG. The chain employs TRBV20-1 and TRBJ2-2; 8 nucleotides match TRBD2. Read sequence stops 3 residues before the CDR3 end, and the germline J gene provides the missing end. The CDR3 is 14 residues long. Per germline, CDR1 DFQATT and CDR2 SNEGSKA (reference sequence). J lost 0 bases, V lost 3 bases, and 0 bases had no gene match.

This clone has at least ten counts. One end of the junction varies from germline; a read error may be responsible. The DNA ends 3 residues before the CDR3 does, and the rest of the CDR3 is filled in from the germline J gene. The chain carries TRBV4-2 and TRBJ1-1; possibly TRBD1 for D (5 bases). The CDR3 covers 14 residues. The germline V gene encodes CDR1 LGHNA and CDR2 YNFKEQ. CDR3 DNA (partial): TGCGCCAGCAGCCAAGGGCGGGGCGTCACTGAA. Encoded protein: CASSQGRGVTE. The CDR3, in full, reads CASSQGRGVTEAFF.

This clone came up a few times. The junction does not match germline at one end; this may be a read error. Incomplete CDR3 DNA: TGTGCTAGCAGCTCCGACAGGGAAGAGACG. Amino acids: CASSSDREET. The complete CDR3 reads CASSSDREETQYF. The rearrangement links TRBV7-7 to TRBJ2-3, with 7 bases identical to TRBD1. The CDR3 is cut off 3 residues early in the read; its end comes from the germline J gene. The germline V gene has CDR1 SSHAT and CDR2 FNYEAQ (reference sequence). The CDR3 is made up of 13 amino acids.

There are many counts of this clone. Coverage ceases 3 residues before the CDR3 finishes, and the germline J gene fills in the end. This chain joins TRBV20-1 and TRBJ2-5, with TRBD1 matching over 12 bases. Germline V gene lookup returns CDR1 DFQATT and CDR2 SNEGSKA (reference sequence). This CDR3 contains 15 residues. The V segment lost 4 bases and the J segment 4 bases; nucleotides outside the gene matches: 7. The chain's CDR3 is CSATLGGQGAETQYF. CDR3 bases read: TGCAGTGCTACCCTAGGGGGACAGGGGGCAGAGACC.

At least ten counts were recorded for this clone. The read ends 3 residues early relative to the CDR3; the germline J gene fills the gap. The chain is built from TRBV7-2 and TRBJ1-5; weak D call: TRBD1 (6 bases). Between the trimmed V and J ends, which lost 0 bases and 1 base, there was a span of 16 bases. CDR3 size: 18 residues. In germline, CDR1 is SGHTA, CDR2 FQGNSA. The chain's CDR3 is CASSLAGRGTVSNQPQHF. The sequenced CDR3 bases are TGTGCCAGCAGCTTAGCAGGGAGGGGGACGGTGAGCAATCAGCCC. The full variable domain, in which reference TRBV7-2 and TRBJ1-5 provide the parts outside the CDR3, is GAGVSQSPSNKVTEKGKDVELRCDPISGHTALYWYRQSLGQGLEFLIYFQGNSAPDKSGLPSDRFSAERTGGSVSTLTIQRTQQEDSAVYLCASSLAGRGTVSNQPQHFGDGTRLSIL.

This clone was seen many times. The read ends 3 residues shy of where the CDR3 ends; the end is completed using the germline J gene. V and J are TRBV29-1 and TRBJ2-3, with 8 nucleotides matching TRBD1. The CDR3 length is 12 residues. Per the germline V gene, CDR1 is SQVTM and CDR2 is ANQGSEA. The trim removed 6 bases at V and 7 bases at J, leaving 6 bases unmatched. This chain's CDR3 is CSVLGTGYTQYF. Incomplete CDR3 DNA: TGCAGCGTACTAGGGACAGGCTATACG.